What follows are 26 T cell receptor beta chains derived from one specimen sequenced in a study of radiation and T cells in renal cell carcinoma. Sample time point: blood 2 weeks post-SBRT. The sample's treatment: 15 Gy SBRT to primary tumor, nephrectomy 4 weeks later. Assay used: immunoSEQ multiplex PCR; TCRdb lists only in-frame clones, some missing. In the table there are 100,000 to 150,000 clones, 88% of which are singletons. The specimen comprised blood, sampled from a patient whose treatment included radiotherapy and nephrectomy. The receptor source for this set is a woman aged 70-85 years with renal cell carcinoma.

The chain employs TRBV5-1 and TRBJ2-2, with D possibly matching TRBD1 (6 bases). Trimming left V 4 bases short and J 4 bases short, with 14 bases between. The CDR3 runs 15 residues. The germline V gene encodes CDR1 SGHRS and CDR2 YFSETQ. CDR3 DNA sequence: TGCGCCAGCAGCCCCACCCAGGGGCCCACCGGGGAGCTGTTTTTT. It specifies CASSPTQGPTGELFF. Combining the CDR3 with reference TRBV5-1 and TRBJ2-2 gives the whole variable domain KAGVTQTPRYLIKTRGQQVTLSCSPISGHRSVSWYQQTPGQGLQFLFEYFSETQRNKGNFPGRFSGRQFSNSRSEMNVSTLELGDSALYLCASSPTQGPTGELFFGEGSRLTVL.

This chain links TRBV5-5 with TRBJ2-7; the D gene could be TRBD1 or TRBD2 (5 bases each). V dropped 1 base and J dropped 5 bases, with 13 bases sitting between them. Germline V gives CDR1 SGHKS, CDR2 YYEKEE (reference sequence). The CDR3 extends over 14 amino acids. CDR3 in DNA: TGTGCCAGCAGCTTGACCAGGAGGACACACGAGCAGTACTTC. This sequence encodes CASSLTRRTHEQYF.

The rearrangement links TRBV6-4 to TRBJ2-7; 11 nucleotides agree with TRBD2. Germline V lookup: CDR1 MRHNA, CDR2 SNTAGT. Losses at the gene ends were 0 bases for V and 2 bases for J; bases not matched to a gene: 3. CDR3 length: 16 amino acids. DNA for the CDR3: TGTGCCAGCAGTGACTCGCTAGCGGGGGGCCCCTACGAGCAGTACTTC. As protein: CASSDSLAGGPYEQYF.

CDR3 coding DNA: TGTGCCAGCAGTTTGATGGACAGTTTTAACTATGGCTACACCTTC. Translated: CASSLMDSFNYGYTF. The chain has TRBV28 and TRBJ1-2; possibly TRBD1 for D (6 bases). The germline gives CDR1 MDHEN, CDR2 SYDVKM. V lost 3 bases to trimming and J lost 1 base, with 12 bases between them. The CDR3 contains 15 residues.

The chain carries TRBV11-2 and TRBJ2-1; 7 nucleotides agree with TRBD2. CDR3 size: 15 residues. With 1 base clipped from V and 8 bases from J, the junction kept 8 bases outside the gene matches. The germline V gene has CDR1 SGHAT and CDR2 FQNNGV. This chain's CDR3 is CASSLGLAGGYEQFF. The CDR3 nucleotides are TGTGCCAGCAGCTTAGGACTAGCCGGGGGGTATGAGCAGTTCTTC.

The rearrangement uses TRBV5-1 and TRBJ1-2, with 9 nucleotides matching TRBD1. The germline V gene encodes CDR1 SGHRS and CDR2 YFSETQ. The CDR3 loop spans 13 amino acids. The V gene end was trimmed by 5 bases and the J gene end by 2 bases; junction bases not matched to a gene: 1. This CDR3 is CASRTGGNYGYTF. The CDR3 bases are TGCGCCAGCAGAACAGGGGGCAACTATGGCTACACCTTC.

The V gene is TRBV6-5, the J gene TRBJ1-5; D remains unclear. The germline CDR1 and CDR2 sequences are MNHEY and SVGAGI. The CDR3 is 15 residues long. Trimming took 6 bases from V and 0 from J, leaving 12 bases between them. This chain's CDR3 is CASRPSGLSNQPQHF. The DNA of the CDR3 is TGTGCCAGCAGACCAAGCGGGCTTAGCAATCAGCCCCAGCATTTT.

This clone was recorded once. The chain carries TRBV19 and TRBJ2-1, with D uncertain. V was cut by 2 bases and J by 2 bases, with 7 bases left in between. The CDR3 runs 14 residues. CDR1 LNHDA and CDR2 SQIVND come from the germline V gene (reference sequence). Here the CDR3 reads CASSIRGPYNEQFF. CDR3 coding DNA: TGTGCCAGTAGTATACGCGGCCCCTACAATGAGCAGTTCTTC.

In its sample, this clone was seen a few times. The chain links TRBV4-2 to TRBJ1-1; D is unclear. Germline V CDR1 and CDR2: LGHNA, YNFKEQ. V lost 0 bases to trimming and J lost 0 bases, with 8 bases between them. CDR3 size: 15 residues. The CDR3 nucleotides are TGTGCCAGCAGCCAAGAAGGTTACATGAACACTGAAGCTTTCTTT. It translates to CASSQEGYMNTEAFF.

The chain is built from TRBV6-5 and TRBJ2-7; 7 bases line up with TRBD1. Trimming cost V 0 bases and J 2 bases; bases outside gene matches: 7. The CDR3 loop spans 16 amino acids. Germline V gene lookup returns CDR1 MNHEY and CDR2 SVGAGI. The CDR3 nucleotides read TGTGCCAGCAGTTACTCGATCCAGGGGGATCCCTACGAGCAGTACTTC. It codes for CASSYSIQGDPYEQYF.

The chain recombines TRBV27 with TRBJ2-6; D call uncertain. This CDR3 region has 16 residues. Trimming took off 3 bases at V and 1 base at J, with 10 bases between the two ends. The germline gives CDR1 MNHEY, CDR2 SMNVEV (reference sequence). CDR3 region: CASSLSQTSGANVLTF. For the CDR3, the DNA is TGTGCCAGCAGTTTGTCCCAGACTTCTGGGGCCAACGTCCTGACTTTC.

The J gene is TRBJ1-2, the V gene TRBV27; 9 bases agree with TRBD1. CDR3 length: 15 residues. Looked up from germline, CDR1 is MNHEY and CDR2 is SMNVEV (reference sequence). After removal of 5 bases from V and 9 bases from J, the junction contained 13 bases not matched to a gene. CDR3 bases: TGTGCCAGCAGTCCCTCACCGGGACAGGGAGCGCGCTACACCTTC. Translated: CASSPSPGQGARYTF.

J is TRBJ2-7 and V is TRBV6-1; D remains unclear. Trimming left V 6 bases short and J 2 bases short, with 8 bases between. CDR3 length: 12 residues. From germline, CDR1 is MNHNS and CDR2 SASEGT. The CDR3 DNA reads TGTGCCAGCAGGATGGTTACCTACGAGCAGTACTTC. Protein product: CASRMVTYEQYF.

This clone was observed a single time. The chain is built from TRBV6-1 and TRBJ2-6; D not certain. The CDR3 runs 14 residues. Trimming removed 5 bases at V and 0 bases at J, with 5 bases between. CDR1 is MNHNS and CDR2 is SASEGT in the germline V gene. CDR3 in DNA: TGTGCCAGCAGTTATAACTCTGGGGCCAACGTCCTGACTTTC. It specifies CASSYNSGANVLTF.

The genes are TRBV4-1 and TRBJ2-2, with D unresolved. Between the trimmed V and J ends, which lost 6 bases and 4 bases, there was a span of 18 bases. The CDR3 loop spans 16 amino acids. CDR1 and CDR2 (germline): MGHRA, YSYEKL. CDR3: CASSLAKGSGTGELFF. In DNA form, the CDR3 reads TGCGCCAGCAGTCTTGCTAAAGGGTCGGGCACCGGGGAGCTGTTTTTT.

This clone was observed a single time. The chain employs TRBV6-5 and TRBJ2-7; 8 bases are a match to TRBD1. Per germline, CDR1 MNHEY and CDR2 SVGAGI. The junction had 6 bases not matched to a gene; V was cut back by 5 bases and J by 6 bases. This CDR3 comprises 13 residues. Here the CDR3 DNA reads TGTGCCAGCAGTAAGGTACAGGGGGTCGAGCAGTACTTC. Its translation is CASSKVQGVEQYF.

This rearrangement joins TRBV11-3 to TRBJ2-7; D is uncertain. The CDR3 sequence is 16 residues long. Germline V lookup: CDR1 SGHNT, CDR2 YENEEA. Deletions cut 3 bases from V and 2 bases from J, with 17 bases between. The CDR3 bases are TGTGCCAGCAGCTTTCTCCCGGGCAGGTTCCCCTACGAGCAGTACTTC. Protein sequence: CASSFLPGRFPYEQYF.

CDR3 in amino acids: CASSQQGHNTEAFF. The CDR3 DNA is TGTGCCAGCAGCCAACAAGGTCACAACACTGAAGCTTTCTTT. V usage is TRBV9 and J usage is TRBJ1-1; D gene uncertain. Trimming took off 4 bases at V and 2 bases at J, with 12 bases between the two ends. CDR1 is SGDLS, CDR2 YYNGEE, per germline. This CDR3 is 14 amino acids long.

The chain has TRBV13 and TRBJ1-1; the D is unclear. The length of the CDR3 is 14 residues. The V gene lost 3 bases and the J gene lost 1 base, with 9 bases spanning the gap. Germline V CDR1 and CDR2: PRHDT, FYEKMQ (reference sequence). CDR3 DNA: TGTGCCAGCAGCTTTTCAGGTACGAACACTGAAGCTTTCTTT. Protein sequence: CASSFSGTNTEAFF. Drawing the rest from reference TRBV13 and TRBJ1-1, the complete variable domain is AAGVIQSPRHLIKEKRETATLKCYPIPRHDTVYWYQQGPGQDPQFLISFYEKMQSDKGSIPDRFSAQQFSDYHSELNMSSLELGDSALYFCASSFSGTNTEAFFGQGTRLTVV.

Remarks on this clone: In the same sample, other DNA sequences code for this CDR3. The chain combines TRBV6-1 with TRBJ2-5; D may be TRBD1 (5 bases). CDR3 length: 12 residues. The V and J ends lost 5 bases and 6 bases respectively, with 10 bases between them. Germline CDR1 and CDR2: MNHNS and SASEGT. The CDR3 nucleotides read TGTGCCAGCAGTACAGGAGCGCAGACCCAGTACTTC. Residues: CASSTGAQTQYF.

The chain is built from TRBV30 and TRBJ2-4, with D unresolved. V was cut by 4 bases and J by 0 bases, with 13 bases left in between. The CDR3 loop spans 15 amino acids. CDR1 is GTSNPN, CDR2 SVGIG, per germline (reference sequence). CDR3 amino acids: CAWIPRSPAKNIQYF. DNA of the CDR3: TGTGCCTGGATCCCCCGTAGTCCAGCCAAAAACATTCAGTACTTC.

The chain couples TRBV7-9 to TRBJ1-4, with TRBD1 matching over 9 bases. The germline CDR1 and CDR2 sequences are SEHNR and FQNEAQ (reference sequence). The V segment lost 5 bases and the J segment 4 bases; nucleotides outside the gene matches: 8. The CDR3 covers 16 residues. CDR3 sequence: CASSPTGTGINEKLFF. For the CDR3, the DNA is TGTGCCAGCAGCCCCACCGGGACAGGGATTAATGAAAAACTGTTTTTT.

This chain links TRBV6-6 with TRBJ2-2, with D possibly TRBD1 on 5 matching bases. This CDR3 is 15 amino acids long. V lost 4 bases, J lost 4 bases, and 13 bases lay in between. Germline CDR1 is MNHNY and CDR2 is SVGAGI (reference sequence). CDR3 region: CASSFPHRSTGELFF. Written as DNA, the CDR3 is TGTGCCAGCAGTTTTCCTCACAGGTCCACCGGGGAGCTGTTTTTT.

The rearrangement uses TRBV19 and TRBJ1-6; D is undetermined. Trimming shortened V by 3 bases and J by 7 bases, and 10 bases separated the two germline ends. The CDR3 covers 14 residues. CDR1 LNHDA and CDR2 SQIVND come from the germline V gene (reference sequence). The CDR3 loop is CASSMELRNSPLHF. The CDR3 DNA is TGTGCCAGTAGTATGGAGCTTCGGAATTCACCCCTCCACTTT.

The rearrangement links TRBV5-1 to TRBJ1-2; weak D call: TRBD1 (5 bases). This CDR3 is built from 15 residues. Germline values: CDR1 SGHRS, CDR2 YFSETQ. V lost 0 bases and J 4 bases, leaving 13 bases between the germline ends. The CDR3 reads CASSLARGGSYGYTF. The DNA of the CDR3 is TGCGCCAGCAGCTTGGCTCGGGGGGGAAGCTATGGCTACACCTTC.

A single count supports this clone. The genes are TRBV6-1 and TRBJ1-6, with D possibly being TRBD1 (5 bases). Trimming removed 1 base from V and 5 bases from J, with 15 bases in between. CDR3 length: 17 residues. Germline lookup yields CDR1 MNHNS and CDR2 SASEGT. DNA of the CDR3: TGTGCCAGCAGTGAAGAAAGGGGTCCGCTCGATAATTCACCCCTCCACTTT. This encodes CASSEERGPLDNSPLHF.